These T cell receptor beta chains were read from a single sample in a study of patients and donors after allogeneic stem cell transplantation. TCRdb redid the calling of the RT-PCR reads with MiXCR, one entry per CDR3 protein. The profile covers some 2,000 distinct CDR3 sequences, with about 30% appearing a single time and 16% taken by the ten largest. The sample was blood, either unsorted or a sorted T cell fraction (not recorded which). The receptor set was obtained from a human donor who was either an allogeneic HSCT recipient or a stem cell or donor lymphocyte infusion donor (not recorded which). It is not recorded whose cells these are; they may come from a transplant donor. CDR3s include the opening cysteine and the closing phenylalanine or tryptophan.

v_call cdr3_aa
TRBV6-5 CASTSGHTGELFF
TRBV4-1 CASSVEASTDTQYF
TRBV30 CAWSATRDSEQYF
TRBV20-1 CSARVPSNEQFF
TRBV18 CASSPIEEMNTEAFF
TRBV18 CASSPRGGNEQFF
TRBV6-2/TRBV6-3 CASSYSRKRGSTDTQYF
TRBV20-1 CSALDRDRAYNEQFF
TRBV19 CASSNPNTGELFF
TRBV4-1 CASSQEGLARRQFF
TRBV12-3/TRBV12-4 CASRGRTGRSYEQYF
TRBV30 CAWSVLGISTDTQYF
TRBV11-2 CASSLPAGEYTQYF
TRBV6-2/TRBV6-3 CASRSRQGGVAFF
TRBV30 CAWSASRGPQHF
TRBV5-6 CASSRTSGRAETQYF
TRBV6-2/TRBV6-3 CASSLGLANTGELFF
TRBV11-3 CASSFLEKQFF
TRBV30 CAWNGAGETQYF
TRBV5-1 CASSSWATLGDTQYF
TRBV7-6 CASSQIAGGPNEQFF
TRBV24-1 CATKSGGATDTQYF
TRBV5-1 CASSKRELGYEQYF
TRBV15 CATSRDRVAEAFF
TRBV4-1 CASSQDAPGTPLGNEQFF
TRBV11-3 CASSSYSGGDTQYF
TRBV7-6 CASRTTRGGNTEAFF
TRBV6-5 CASSSRSEQFF
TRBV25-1 CASSEYGGGEYNEQFF
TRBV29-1 CSAPRRESYNEQFF
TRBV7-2 CASSTTRGYYGYTF
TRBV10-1 CASRTGMNTEAFF
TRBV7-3 CASSPSTDYNEQFF
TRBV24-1 CATSPAGGYEQYF
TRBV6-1 CASSDGPDTQYF
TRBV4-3 CASSQEGNEQFF
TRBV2 CASSPDRVNEQYF
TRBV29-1 CSVGARTEAFF
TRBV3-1 CASSQDGLALPFF
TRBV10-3 CAISESGKGYTF
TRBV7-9 CASSLRLGSYNEQFF
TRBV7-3 CASSLIQPSGNEQFF